This T cell receptor beta chain was found in a study of blood T cell repertoires in COVID-19. Method: immunoSEQ multiplex PCR; TCRdb's copy keeps in-frame clones and lacks some. Altogether approximately 140,000 clones are present, roughly 81% being singletons, with the ten largest covering less than 4%. The CDR3 sequence is 14 residues long. From germline, CDR1 is LGHDT and CDR2 YNNKEL (reference sequence). V was pared by 8 bases and J by 0 bases, with 11 bases between. The material sequenced was PBMCs or T cells enriched from blood (not recorded which). The chain carries TRBV3-1 (or the pseudogene TRBV3-2) and TRBJ1-5; weak D call: TRBD1 (6 bases). This TCR came from a woman aged 45-60 years with acute COVID-19. The CDR3 spells CASSKGDSNQPQHF. The CDR3, as DNA: TGTGCCAGCTCCAAGGGGGATAGCAATCAGCCCCAGCATTTT.